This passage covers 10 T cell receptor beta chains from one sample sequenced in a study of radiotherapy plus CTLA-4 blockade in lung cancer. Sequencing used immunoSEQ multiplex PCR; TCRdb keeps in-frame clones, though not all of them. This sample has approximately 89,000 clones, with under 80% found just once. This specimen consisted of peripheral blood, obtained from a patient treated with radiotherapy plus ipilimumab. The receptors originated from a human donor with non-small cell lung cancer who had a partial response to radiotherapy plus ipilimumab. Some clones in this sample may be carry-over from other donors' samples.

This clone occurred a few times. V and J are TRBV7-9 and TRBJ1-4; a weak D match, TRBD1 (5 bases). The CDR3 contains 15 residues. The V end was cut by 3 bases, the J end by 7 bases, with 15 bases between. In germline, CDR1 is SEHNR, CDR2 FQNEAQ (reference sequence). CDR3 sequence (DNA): TGTGCCAGCAGCTTGGAAGGGCGCGGGGGTGAAAAACTGTTTTTT. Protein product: CASSLEGRGGEKLFF.

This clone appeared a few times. The CDR3 region is CASSQGGGKNTGELFF. For the CDR3, the DNA is TGCGCCAGCAGCCAAGGGGGCGGGAAGAACACCGGGGAGCTGTTTTTT. This chain uses TRBV5-1 with TRBJ2-2, with a possible D match to TRBD1 (7 bases). This CDR3 contains 16 residues. Per the germline V gene, CDR1 is SGHRS and CDR2 is YFSETQ. The ends were cut back, 4 bases at V and 1 base at J, with 14 bases in the middle.

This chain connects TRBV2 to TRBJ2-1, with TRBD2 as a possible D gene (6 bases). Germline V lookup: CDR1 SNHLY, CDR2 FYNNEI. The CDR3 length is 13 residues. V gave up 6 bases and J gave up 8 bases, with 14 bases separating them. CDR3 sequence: CASRMGLVDEQFF. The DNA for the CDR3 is TGTGCCAGCAGAATGGGACTTGTCGATGAGCAGTTCTTC.

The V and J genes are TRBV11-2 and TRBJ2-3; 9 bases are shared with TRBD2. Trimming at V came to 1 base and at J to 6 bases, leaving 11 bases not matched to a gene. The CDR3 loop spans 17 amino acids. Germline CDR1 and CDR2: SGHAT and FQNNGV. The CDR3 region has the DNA TGTGCCAGCAGCTTAGCGGGTAGCGGGAGAGTGGGCGATACGCAGTATTTT. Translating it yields CASSLAGSGRVGDTQYF.

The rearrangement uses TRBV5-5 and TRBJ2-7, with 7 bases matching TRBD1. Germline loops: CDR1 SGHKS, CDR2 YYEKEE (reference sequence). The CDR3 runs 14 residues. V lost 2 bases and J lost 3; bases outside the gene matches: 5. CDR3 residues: CASSFGDSRYEQYF. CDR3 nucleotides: TGTGCCAGCAGCTTTGGGGACAGTCGCTACGAGCAGTACTTC.

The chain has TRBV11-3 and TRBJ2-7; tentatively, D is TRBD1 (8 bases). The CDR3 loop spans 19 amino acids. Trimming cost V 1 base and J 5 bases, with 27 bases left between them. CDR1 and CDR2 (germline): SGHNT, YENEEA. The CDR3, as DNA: TGTGCCAGCAGCTTAGCCGGGGGGACCGGGACAGGTAGCAAGGACGAGCAGTACTTC. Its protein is CASSLAGGTGTGSKDEQYF. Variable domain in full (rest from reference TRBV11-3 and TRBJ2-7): EAGVVQSPRYKIIEKKQPVAFWCNPISGHNTLYWYLQNLGQGPELLIRYENEEAVDDSQLPKDRFSAERLKGVDSTLKIQPAELGDSAVYLCASSLAGGTGTGSKDEQYFGPGTRLTVT.

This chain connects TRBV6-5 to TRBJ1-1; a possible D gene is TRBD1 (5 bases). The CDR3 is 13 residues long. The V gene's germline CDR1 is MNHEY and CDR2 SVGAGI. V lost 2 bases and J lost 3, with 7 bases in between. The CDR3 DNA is TGTGCCAGCAGTTACGTAGGGGACACTGAAGCTTTCTTT. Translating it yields CASSYVGDTEAFF.

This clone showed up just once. The CDR3 DNA follows: TGTGCCAGCAGGTCGGTCGCGAACACCGGGGAGCTGTTTTTT. This translates into CASRSVANTGELFF. This chain links TRBV2 with TRBJ2-2; D is ambiguous. The V end lost 6 bases, the J end lost 0 bases, and 8 bases lay between the germline ends. The CDR3 covers 14 residues. Germline CDR1 reads SNHLY; CDR2 reads FYNNEI.

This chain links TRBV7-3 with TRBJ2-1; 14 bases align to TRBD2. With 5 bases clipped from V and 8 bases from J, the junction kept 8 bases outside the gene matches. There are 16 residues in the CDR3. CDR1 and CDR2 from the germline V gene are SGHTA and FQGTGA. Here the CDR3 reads CASSDGTSGRSDEQFF. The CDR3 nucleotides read TGTGCCAGCAGCGACGGGACTAGCGGGAGAAGTGATGAGCAGTTCTTC.

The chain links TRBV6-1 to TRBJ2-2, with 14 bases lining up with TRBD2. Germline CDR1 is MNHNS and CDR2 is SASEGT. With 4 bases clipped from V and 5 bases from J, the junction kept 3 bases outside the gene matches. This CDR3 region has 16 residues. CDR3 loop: CASSGTSGRRTGELFF. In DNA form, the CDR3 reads TGTGCCAGCAGTGGGACTAGCGGGAGGCGTACCGGGGAGCTGTTTTTT.